Each of the 4 T cell receptor beta chains below was sequenced from the same sample in a study of T-cell reconstitution after alpha-beta-depleted transplantation in children. TCRbeta library construction was performed incorporating unique molecular identifiers. MiXCR was run by TCRdb on the PCR reads, yielding one entry per CDR3 protein. The sample contains some 300,000 distinct CDR3 sequences, over 9% of which appear only once. The material was PBMCs, obtained before TCRalphabeta/CD19-depleted stem cell transplant. All receptors derive from a boy under two years old with acute myeloid leukemia, due to receive a stem cell transplant.

This clonotype has ten or more counts. The V gene is TRBV3-1, the J gene TRBJ2-3; D remains unclear. V was trimmed by 3 bases and J by 5 bases, leaving 12 bases between them. CDR1 is LGHDT, CDR2 YNNKEL, per germline (reference sequence). The CDR3 covers 14 residues. CDR3 region: CASSQGWLGDTQYF. CDR3 DNA: TGTGCCAGCAGCCAGGGTTGGTTAGGAGATACGCAGTATTTT.

This clonotype was observed many times. V usage is TRBV6-5 and J usage is TRBJ1-2; weak D call: TRBD1 (5 bases). V lost 2 bases, J lost 0 bases, and 16 bases lay in between. Per germline, CDR1 MNHEY and CDR2 SVGAGI. The CDR3 is made up of 17 amino acids. CDR3 sequence: CASSYIRQHTTNYGYTF. CDR3 nucleotide sequence: TGTGCCAGCAGTTACATCCGACAGCACACCACTAACTATGGCTACACCTTC.

Ten or more counts support this clonotype. The chain carries TRBV28 and TRBJ2-5; 9 bases agree with TRBD2. V shed 1 base, J shed 4 bases, and the junction held 10 bases outside the gene matches. The CDR3 runs 17 residues. Germline CDR1 and CDR2: MDHEN and SYDVKM. The CDR3 coding sequence is TGTGCCAGCAGTTTATCGGGCCTAGCGGGAAGGGGAGAGACCCAGTACTTC. It encodes CASSLSGLAGRGETQYF.

This clonotype was found many times. The genes are TRBV4-3 and TRBJ1-1; D call uncertain. The CDR3 length is 16 residues. Germline values: CDR1 LGHNA, CDR2 YSLEER. Trimming removed 0 bases from V and 0 bases from J, with 11 bases in between. CDR3 in DNA: TGCGCCAGCAGCCAAGAGCTGGGTTTTATGAACACTGAAGCTTTCTTT. Residues: CASSQELGFMNTEAFF.